This note documents a single TCR beta chain sequence. Antigen unknown. A J-beta primer mix and a sample-barcoded 5' primer were used in a second PCR of about 7 to 12 cycles. Tagging of each cDNA molecule was performed by a template-switch adaptor with 12 random nucleotides. TCRdb reanalysed the 5' RACE reads using MiXCR and keeps one entry per CDR3 protein. This table holds hundreds of thousands of distinct CDR3 sequences, around 48% found once. The data derive from a study of blood T cells in healthy people across ages. At the level of the study: Template switching retrieved approximately one barcoded beta molecule for each two T cells. Study-level points and caveats: Diversity estimates drawn from one million T cells were deemed underestimates.

The CDR3 runs to 15 residues. Germline V gives CDR1 MDHEN, CDR2 SYDVKM. The V gene lost 4 bases and the J gene lost 8 bases, with 20 bases spanning the gap. This receptor was taken from an older woman in good health. Sequenced: blood. The chain uses TRBV28 and TRBJ1-2, with a tentative D call TRBD1 (5 bases). CDR3 in DNA: TGTGCCAGCAGTTCCGAGGGGCCCAACCTGGACGGCTACACCTTC. Its protein is CASSSEGPNLDGYTF.